This T cell receptor (beta chain) was identified during a study of T-cell memory formation after mild COVID-19. This clonotype was observed a handful of times. Trimming cost V 6 bases and J 6 bases; bases outside gene matches: 7. The CDR3 extends over 13 amino acids. The germline gives CDR1 SGHVS, CDR2 FNYEAQ. TCRdb reprocessed the 5' RACE reads with MiXCR, giving one entry per CDR3 protein. The sample has roughly 200,000 distinct CDR3 sequences, about 16% seen once. The sequence was obtained from an adult woman who had mild COVID-19 (a few samples of this study predate the infection). Cell type and time point are not known. The chain recombines TRBV7-6 with TRBJ2-7, with 8 bases that match TRBD1. Sequencing was done on a sample of PBMCs or a T cell subset sorted from them (not recorded which). The CDR3 loop reads CASSTDRAGEQYF. As DNA, the CDR3 is TGTGCCAGCAGTACGGACAGGGCTGGCGAGCAGTACTTC.